This is a list of T cell receptor beta chains from one sample in a study of T cell clonotyping in hematopoietic cell transplantation. The protocol was immunoSEQ multiplex PCR, while the TCRdb copy is restricted to in-frame clones and leaves out a portion. Of 35,000 to 50,000 clones in the sample, roughly 96% are singletons; the top ten hold almost 0.95%. Sequenced sample: peripheral blood mononuclear cells. All receptors derive from a man between 25 and 39 years old in good health. Some clones in this sample may be carry-over from other donors' samples. Each CDR3 is given without its conserved first and last residue. A D gene is named only where the DNA matches it firmly.

>-|TRBJ2-7|13|TRBV19
ASRPAGQSSYEQY
>TRBD2|TRBJ2-1|13|TRBV6-1
ASSEGTSGGDEQF
>-|TRBJ1-1|12|TRBV6-1
ASSARDFEAEAF
>-|TRBJ1-1|11|TRBV7-9
ASSLLWNTEAF
>TRBD2|TRBJ2-3|16|TRBV7-9
ASSSGTSGGVPLDTQY
>-|TRBJ1-2|11|TRBV5-1
ASSPGTNYGYT
>TRBD1|TRBJ2-7|10|TRBV30
AWGTDSYEQY
>-|TRBJ2-2|17|TRBV27
ASSLEGMRGAERTGELF
>-|TRBJ1-1|12|TRBV11-2
ASSVWRENTEAF
>-|TRBJ1-4|12|TRBV5-1
ASSLAGWDEKLF
>-|TRBJ1-3|12|TRBV2
ASSTGSSGNTIY
>TRBD1|TRBJ2-2|14|TRBV19
ASSMGQGGGTGELF
>-|TRBJ1-4|15|TRBV19
ASSRPTSGGPHEKLF
>-|TRBJ2-7|14|TRBV28
ASSLQKGFTTYEQY
>TRBD2|TRBJ2-1|12|TRBV27
ASSPRTSNGEQF
>-|TRBJ2-5|13|TRBV25-1
ASSEFRASQETQY
>TRBD1|TRBJ1-1|12|TRBV15
ATSRRQGHTEAF
>-|TRBJ2-1|13|TRBV2
ASSEGQGYYNEQF
>TRBD2|TRBJ2-5|12|TRBV2
ATILAVQGETQY
>TRBD1|TRBJ2-2|12|TRBV29-1
SVEPTGATGELF
>-|TRBJ2-7|14|TRBV27
ASSLEPPEAPYEQY
>TRBD2|TRBJ2-3|14|TRBV27
ASSSAGLAGVDTQY
>-|TRBJ2-1|11|TRBV11-3
ASSLDHGDEQF
>-|TRBJ2-3|11|TRBV25-1
ASNSWGTDTQY
>TRBD2|TRBJ2-5|13|TRBV7-9
ASSLASGGGETQY
>-|TRBJ1-5|12|TRBV9
ASNREDSNQPQH
>-|TRBJ2-7|14|TRBV4-2
ASSQDVASLWYEQY
>-|TRBJ1-2|11|TRBV6-5
ASSSGVHYGYT
>-|TRBJ2-7|13|TRBV11-2
ASSLEYTASYEQY
>-|TRBJ2-1|11|TRBV11-3
ASSLRLGNEQF
>TRBD1|TRBJ2-3|17|TRBV5-1
ASSSGRTGGLLSTDTQY
>-|TRBJ2-7|14|TRBV27
ASSLNLSGRPGEQY
>TRBD2|TRBJ2-1|12|TRBV12-5
ASGLLAGENEQF
>TRBD1|TRBJ2-7|12|TRBV5-1
ASSLGDRSYEQY
>-|TRBJ1-5|13|TRBV6-6
ASSSGVRGSQPQH
>-|TRBJ1-4|9|TRBV20-1
SVNVGEKLF
>-|TRBJ1-1|11|TRBV5-6
ASSLTGNTEAF
>TRBD1|TRBJ2-1|13|TRBV27
ASSSRTGYYNEQF
>TRBD1|TRBJ1-2|14|TRBV27
ASSLRDRVDFYGYT
>TRBD1|TRBJ2-7|13|TRBV6-1
ASSEEDRVYYEQY
>TRBD1|TRBJ2-1|11|TRBV14
ASSQTIGQGRF
>TRBD1|TRBJ1-2|11|TRBV15
ATSKDREHGYT
>-|TRBJ1-1|10|TRBV30
AWSGGGNEAF
>-|TRBJ1-1|13|TRBV6-4
ASSELPGHYPEAF
>-|TRBJ2-3|18|TRBV29-1
SVVLAGPHFLQPSTDTQY
>-|TRBJ1-2|12|TRBV9
ASSLSGGGGGYT
>TRBD2|TRBJ2-2|13|TRBV6-1
ASRRGLAGAGELF